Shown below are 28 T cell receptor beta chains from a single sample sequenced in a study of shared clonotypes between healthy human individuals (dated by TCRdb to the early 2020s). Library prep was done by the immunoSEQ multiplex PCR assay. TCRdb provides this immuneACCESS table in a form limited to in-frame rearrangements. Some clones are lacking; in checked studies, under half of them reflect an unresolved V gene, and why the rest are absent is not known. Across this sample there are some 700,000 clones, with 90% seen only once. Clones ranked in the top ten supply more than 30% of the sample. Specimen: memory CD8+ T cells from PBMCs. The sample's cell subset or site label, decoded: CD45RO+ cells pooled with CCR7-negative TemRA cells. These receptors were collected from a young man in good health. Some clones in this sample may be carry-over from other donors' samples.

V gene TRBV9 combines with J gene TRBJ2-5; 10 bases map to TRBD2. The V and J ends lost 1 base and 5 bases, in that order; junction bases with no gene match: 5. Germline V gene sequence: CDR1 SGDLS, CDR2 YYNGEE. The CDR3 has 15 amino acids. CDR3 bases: TGTGCCAGCAGCGTATACGGACTAGCGGAGGAGACCCAGTACTTC. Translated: CASSVYGLAEETQYF.

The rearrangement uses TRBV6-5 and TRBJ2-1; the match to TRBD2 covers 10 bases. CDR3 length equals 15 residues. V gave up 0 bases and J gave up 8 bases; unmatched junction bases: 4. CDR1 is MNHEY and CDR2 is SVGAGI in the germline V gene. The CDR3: CASSYSASGSDEQFF. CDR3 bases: TGTGCCAGCAGTTACTCGGCTAGCGGGAGCGATGAGCAGTTCTTC.

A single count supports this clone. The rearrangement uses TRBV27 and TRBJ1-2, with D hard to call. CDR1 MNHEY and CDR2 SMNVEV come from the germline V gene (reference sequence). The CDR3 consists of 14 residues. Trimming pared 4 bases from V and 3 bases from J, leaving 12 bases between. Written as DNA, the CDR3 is TGTGCCAGCAGTTCGGCGTACAGCTACTATGGCTACACCTTC. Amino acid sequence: CASSSAYSYYGYTF.

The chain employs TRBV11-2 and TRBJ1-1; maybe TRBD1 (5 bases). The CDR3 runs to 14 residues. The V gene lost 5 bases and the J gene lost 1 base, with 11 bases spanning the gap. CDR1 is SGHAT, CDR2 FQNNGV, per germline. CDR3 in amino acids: CASSPGRGNTEAFF. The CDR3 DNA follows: TGTGCCAGCAGCCCCGGGAGGGGGAACACTGAAGCTTTCTTT.

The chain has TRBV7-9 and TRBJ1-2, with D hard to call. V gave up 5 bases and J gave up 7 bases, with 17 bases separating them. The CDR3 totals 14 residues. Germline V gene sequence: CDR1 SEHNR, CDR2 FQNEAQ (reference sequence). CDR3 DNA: TGTGCCAGCAGCCCGAGGCAGCCCTCCTCTGGCTACACCTTC. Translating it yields CASSPRQPSSGYTF.

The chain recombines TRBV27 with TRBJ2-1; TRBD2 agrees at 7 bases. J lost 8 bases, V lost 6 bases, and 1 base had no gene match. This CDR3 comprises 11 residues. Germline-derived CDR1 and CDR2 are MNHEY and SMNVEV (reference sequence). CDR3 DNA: TGTGCCAGCAGCGGGGGGTATGAGCAGTTCTTC. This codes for CASSGGYEQFF.

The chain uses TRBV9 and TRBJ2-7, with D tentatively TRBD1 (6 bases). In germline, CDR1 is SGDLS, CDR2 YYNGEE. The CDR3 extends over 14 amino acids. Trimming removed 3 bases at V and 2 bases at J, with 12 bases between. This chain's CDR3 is CASSAGHTTYEQYF. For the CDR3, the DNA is TGTGCCAGCAGCGCGGGACATACTACCTACGAGCAGTACTTC.

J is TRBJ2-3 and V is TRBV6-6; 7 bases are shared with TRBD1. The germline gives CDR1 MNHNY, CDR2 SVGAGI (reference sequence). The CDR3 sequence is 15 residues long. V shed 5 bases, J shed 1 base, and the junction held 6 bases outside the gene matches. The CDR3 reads CASSVQGQRTDTQYF. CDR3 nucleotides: TGTGCCAGCAGTGTACAGGGACAGCGCACAGATACGCAGTATTTT.

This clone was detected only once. In nucleotides, the CDR3 is TGTGCCAGCAGTGAAGAGGGGATGGACGGACTAGCGGGAGGACTGTACAATGAGCAGTTCTTC. Translation gives CASSEEGMDGLAGGLYNEQFF. The gene calls are TRBV6-1 and TRBJ2-1; TRBD2 agrees at 14 bases. The trim removed 1 base at V and 4 bases at J, leaving 15 bases unmatched. The CDR3 length is 21 residues. Germline V gene data show CDR1 as MNHNS and CDR2 as SASEGT.

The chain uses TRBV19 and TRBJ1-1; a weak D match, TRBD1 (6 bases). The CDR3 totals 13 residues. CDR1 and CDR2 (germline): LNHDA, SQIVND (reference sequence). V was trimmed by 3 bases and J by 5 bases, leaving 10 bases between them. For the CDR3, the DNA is TGTGCCAGTAGTATTATGGGGGCTACTGAAGCTTTCTTT. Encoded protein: CASSIMGATEAFF.

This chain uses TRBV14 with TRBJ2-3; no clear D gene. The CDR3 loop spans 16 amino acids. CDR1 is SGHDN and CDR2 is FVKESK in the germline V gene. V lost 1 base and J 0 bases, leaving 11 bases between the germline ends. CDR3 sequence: CASSQGAFSSTDTQYF. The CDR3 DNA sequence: TGTGCCAGCAGCCAAGGAGCCTTTTCTAGCACAGATACGCAGTATTTT. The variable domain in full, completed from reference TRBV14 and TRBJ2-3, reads EAGVTQFPSHSVIEKGQTVTLRCDPISGHDNLYWYRRVMGKEIKFLLHFVKESKQDESGMPNNRFLAERTGGTYSTLKVQPAELEDSGVYFCASSQGAFSSTDTQYFGPGTRLTVL.

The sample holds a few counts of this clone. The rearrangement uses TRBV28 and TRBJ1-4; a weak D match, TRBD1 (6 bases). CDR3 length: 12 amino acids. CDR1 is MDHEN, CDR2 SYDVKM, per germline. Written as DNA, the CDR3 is TGTTCCTCAGGGGAGGCTAATGAAAAACTGTTTTTT. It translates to CSSGEANEKLFF.

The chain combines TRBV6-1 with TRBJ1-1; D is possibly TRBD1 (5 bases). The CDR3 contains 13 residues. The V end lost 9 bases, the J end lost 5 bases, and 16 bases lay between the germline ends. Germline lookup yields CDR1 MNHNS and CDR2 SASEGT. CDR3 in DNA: TGTGCCAGTAACGAGGGGTTGTGGACTGAAGCTTTCTTT. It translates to CASNEGLWTEAFF.

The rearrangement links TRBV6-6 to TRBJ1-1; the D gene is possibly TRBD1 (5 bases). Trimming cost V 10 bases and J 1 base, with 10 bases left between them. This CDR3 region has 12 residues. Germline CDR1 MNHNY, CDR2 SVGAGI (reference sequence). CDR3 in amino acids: CATGDRNTEAFF. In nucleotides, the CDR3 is TGTGCCACCGGAGACAGGAACACTGAAGCTTTCTTT.

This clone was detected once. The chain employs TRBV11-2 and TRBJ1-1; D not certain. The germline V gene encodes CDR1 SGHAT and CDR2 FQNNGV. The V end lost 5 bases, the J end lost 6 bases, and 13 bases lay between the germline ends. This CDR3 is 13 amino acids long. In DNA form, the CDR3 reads TGTGCCAGCAGCCCCTTGGTCGACGCTGAAGCTTTCTTT. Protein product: CASSPLVDAEAFF.

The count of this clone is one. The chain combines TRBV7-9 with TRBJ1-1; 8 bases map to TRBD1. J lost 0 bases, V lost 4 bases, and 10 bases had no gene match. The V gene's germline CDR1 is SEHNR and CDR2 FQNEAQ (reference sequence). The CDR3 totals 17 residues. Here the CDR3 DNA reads TGTGCCAGCAGCTCATCAAGCAGGGGGCGGATGAACACTGAAGCTTTCTTT. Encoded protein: CASSSSSRGRMNTEAFF.

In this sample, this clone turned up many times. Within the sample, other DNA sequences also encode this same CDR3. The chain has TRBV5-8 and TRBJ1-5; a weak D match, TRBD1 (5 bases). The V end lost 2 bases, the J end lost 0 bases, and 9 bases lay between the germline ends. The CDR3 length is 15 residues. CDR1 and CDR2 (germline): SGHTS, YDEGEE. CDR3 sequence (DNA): TGTGCCAGCAGCTTCCAGGGTTATAGCAATCAGCCCCAGCATTTT. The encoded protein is CASSFQGYSNQPQHF.

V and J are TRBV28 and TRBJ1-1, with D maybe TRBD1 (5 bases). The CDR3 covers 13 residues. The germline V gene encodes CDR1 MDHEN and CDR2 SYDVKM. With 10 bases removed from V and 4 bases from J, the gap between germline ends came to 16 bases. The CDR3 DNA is TGTGCCACCACAGGATTGCAGCGCACTGAAGCTTTCTTT. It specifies CATTGLQRTEAFF.

CDR3 loop: CASRGQGALREQYF. Written as DNA, the CDR3 is TGTGCCAGCAGAGGACAGGGGGCGCTTCGCGAGCAGTACTTC. The genes are TRBV2 and TRBJ2-7, with TRBD1 matching over 11 bases. Germline V lookup: CDR1 SNHLY, CDR2 FYNNEI. Trimming took 6 bases from V and 6 from J; bases not matched to a gene: 7. The CDR3 has 14 residues.

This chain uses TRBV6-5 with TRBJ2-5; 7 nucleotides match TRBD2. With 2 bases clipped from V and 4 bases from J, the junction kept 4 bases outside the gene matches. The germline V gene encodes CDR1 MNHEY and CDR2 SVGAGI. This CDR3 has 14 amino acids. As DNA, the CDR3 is TGTGCCAGCAGTTACGCAGGGAGGGTAGAGACCCAGTACTTC. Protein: CASSYAGRVETQYF.

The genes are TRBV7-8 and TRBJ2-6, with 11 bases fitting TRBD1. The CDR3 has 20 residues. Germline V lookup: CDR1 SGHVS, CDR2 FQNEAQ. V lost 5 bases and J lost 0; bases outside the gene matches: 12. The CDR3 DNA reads TGTGCCAGCAGCGCCTGGGACAGGGGGGTGGGCGACTCTGGGGCCAACGTCCTGACTTTC. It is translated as CASSAWDRGVGDSGANVLTF.

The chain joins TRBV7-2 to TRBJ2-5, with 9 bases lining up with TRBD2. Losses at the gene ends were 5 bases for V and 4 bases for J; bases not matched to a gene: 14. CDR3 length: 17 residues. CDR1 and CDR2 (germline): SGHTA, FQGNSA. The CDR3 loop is CASSRNGGREAAETQYF. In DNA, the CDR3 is TGTGCCAGCAGCCGTAACGGCGGGAGGGAAGCGGCAGAGACCCAGTACTTC. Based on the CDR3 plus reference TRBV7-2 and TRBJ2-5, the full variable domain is GAGVSQSPSNKVTEKGKDVELRCDPISGHTALYWYRQSLGQGLEFLIYFQGNSAPDKSGLPSDRFSAERTGGSVSTLTIQRTQQEDSAVYLCASSRNGGREAAETQYFGPGTRLLVL.

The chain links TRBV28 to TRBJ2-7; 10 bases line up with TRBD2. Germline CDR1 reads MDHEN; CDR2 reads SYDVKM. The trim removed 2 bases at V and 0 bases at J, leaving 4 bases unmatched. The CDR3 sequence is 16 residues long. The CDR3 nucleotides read TGTGCCAGCAGTTTAGGACTAGCGGACTACTCCTACGAGCAGTACTTC. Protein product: CASSLGLADYSYEQYF.

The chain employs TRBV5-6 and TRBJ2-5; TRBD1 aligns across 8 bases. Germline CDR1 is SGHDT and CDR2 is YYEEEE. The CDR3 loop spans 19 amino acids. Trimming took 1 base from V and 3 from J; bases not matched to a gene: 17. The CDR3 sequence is CASSLFVLSTGELEETQYF. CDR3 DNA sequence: TGTGCCAGCAGCTTGTTCGTCCTGTCGACAGGGGAATTAGAAGAGACCCAGTACTTC.

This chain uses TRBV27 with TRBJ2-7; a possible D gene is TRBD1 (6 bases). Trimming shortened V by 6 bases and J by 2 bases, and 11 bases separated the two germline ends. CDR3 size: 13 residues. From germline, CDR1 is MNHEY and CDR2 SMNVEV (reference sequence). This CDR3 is CASRQGPPYEQYF. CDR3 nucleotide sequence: TGTGCCAGCAGACAGGGCCCACCCTACGAGCAGTACTTC.

For the CDR3, the DNA is TGCGCCAGCAGCCTTGCAGGGAACACTGAAGCTTTCTTT. Protein: CASSLAGNTEAFF. This sequence joins TRBV4-1 and TRBJ1-1, with D hard to call. Trimming cost V 4 bases and J 1 base, with 7 bases left between them. CDR1 is MGHRA and CDR2 is YSYEKL in the germline V gene. This CDR3 region has 13 residues.

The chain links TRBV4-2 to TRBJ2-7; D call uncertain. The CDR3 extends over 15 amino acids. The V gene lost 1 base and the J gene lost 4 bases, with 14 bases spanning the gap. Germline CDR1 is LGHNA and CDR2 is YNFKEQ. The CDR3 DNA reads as TGTGCCAGCAGCCAAGGTTTAACAGCATCATACGAGCAGTACTTC. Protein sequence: CASSQGLTASYEQYF.

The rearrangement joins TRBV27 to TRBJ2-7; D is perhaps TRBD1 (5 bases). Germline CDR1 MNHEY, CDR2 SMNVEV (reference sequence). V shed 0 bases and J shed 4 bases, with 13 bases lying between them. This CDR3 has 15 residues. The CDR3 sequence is CASSLSPGLGYEQYF. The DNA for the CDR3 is TGTGCCAGCAGTTTATCGCCAGGGCTGGGGTACGAGCAGTACTTC.